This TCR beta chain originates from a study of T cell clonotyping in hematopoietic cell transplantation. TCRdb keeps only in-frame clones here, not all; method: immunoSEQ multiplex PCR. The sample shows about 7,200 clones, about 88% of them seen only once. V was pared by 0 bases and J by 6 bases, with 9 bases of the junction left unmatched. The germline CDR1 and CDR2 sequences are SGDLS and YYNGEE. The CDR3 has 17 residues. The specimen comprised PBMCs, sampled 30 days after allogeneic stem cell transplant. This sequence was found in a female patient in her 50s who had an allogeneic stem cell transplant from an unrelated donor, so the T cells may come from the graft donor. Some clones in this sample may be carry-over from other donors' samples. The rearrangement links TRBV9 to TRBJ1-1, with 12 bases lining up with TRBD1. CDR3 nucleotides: TGTGCCAGCAGCGTAGGTTCGGGGGGGACAGGGGGCTCTGAAGCTTTCTTT. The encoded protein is CASSVGSGGTGGSEAFF. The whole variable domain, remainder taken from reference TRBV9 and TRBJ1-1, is DSGVTQTPKHLITATGQRVTLRCSPRSGDLSVYWYQQSLDQGLQFLIQYYNGEERAKGNILERFSAQQFPDLHSELNLSSLELGDSALYFCASSVGSGGTGGSEAFFGQGTRLTVV.